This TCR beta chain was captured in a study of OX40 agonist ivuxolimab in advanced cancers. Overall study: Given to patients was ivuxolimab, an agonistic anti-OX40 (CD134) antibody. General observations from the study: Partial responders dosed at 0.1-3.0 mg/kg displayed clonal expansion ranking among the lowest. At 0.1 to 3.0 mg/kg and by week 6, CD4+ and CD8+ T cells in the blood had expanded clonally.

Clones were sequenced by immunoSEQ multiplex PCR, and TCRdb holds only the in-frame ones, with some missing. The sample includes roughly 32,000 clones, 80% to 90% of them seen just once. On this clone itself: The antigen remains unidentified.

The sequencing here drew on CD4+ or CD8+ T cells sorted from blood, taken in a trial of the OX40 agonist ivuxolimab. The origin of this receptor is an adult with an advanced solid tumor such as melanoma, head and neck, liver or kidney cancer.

The DNA for the CDR3 is TGTGCCAGCAGTTACTTTCTAGCGGGAGAAGAGACCCAGTACTTC. It yields the protein CASSYFLAGEETQYF. V gene TRBV6-5 combines with J gene TRBJ2-5; TRBD2 agrees at 10 bases. This CDR3 has 15 amino acids. Unmatched junction bases numbered 2, after V lost 1 base and J lost 3 bases. The V gene's germline CDR1 is MNHEY and CDR2 SVGAGI.